This T cell receptor beta chain was recorded in a study of identical twins. Unique molecular identifiers were present on the cDNA, which also gained a universal primer site by template switching. TCRdb called the 5' RACE reads again in MiXCR, with one record for every CDR3 protein. Here the sample spans 400,000 to 550,000 distinct CDR3 sequences, approximately 24% being singletons. The CDR3 sequence is 14 residues long. V gave up 2 bases and J gave up 6 bases, with 13 bases separating them. The same specimen was also included in a second study, on T cells expressing NK-cell markers. Per that paper: Within several experiments, an anti-gamma-delta TCR antibody kept the sorting limited to alpha-beta TCR T cells. NKG2C+ dominant clonotype frequencies in 5 or 6 donors were roughly 1.0-7.5% of CD8+ T cells. Researchers report these clonotypes also headed the CD3+CD56-NKG2C+ fraction in a few donors.

The V call is TRBV12-3 or TRBV12-4, the J call TRBJ1-1; no reliable D call. This clonotype was obtained from a woman between 18 and 29 years old in good health. Sequenced input: CD4+ T cells sorted from blood. In nucleotides, the CDR3 is TGTGCCAGCAGTTTATCAGAGGATGGGCCTGAAGCTTTCTTT. Translated, it gives CASSLSEDGPEAFF.